These 17 T cell receptor beta chains share one sample of origin, sequenced in a study of T cells after yellow fever vaccination (dated by TCRdb to about 2019). According to the study, the label for this sample's treatment or condition signals: live attenuated yellow fever vaccine strain. Library prep was done by 5' RACE. Sequencing used an Illumina HiSeq 2500. TCRdb's own reprocessing of the public reads used fastp at Q25 and MiXCR and kept productive beta chains. For every CDR3 protein sequence, its rows merge into one entry that carries the most common genes and DNA. The sample table records tens of thousands of distinct CDR3 sequences; 6.5% to 9% of these occur just once. The leading ten clones occupy 35% to 40% of the sample. The source was CD8+ T cells sorted from PBMCs, collected 15 days after the yellow fever booster vaccination. The source of these receptors is a man younger than 45 who received the YFV17D yellow fever vaccine.

This clonotype was seen at least ten times. The rearrangement uses TRBV29-1 and TRBJ2-1; TRBD1 is a possible D gene (5 bases). CDR1 is SQVTM, CDR2 ANQGSEA, per germline. V was trimmed by 3 bases and J by 7 bases, leaving 13 bases between them. The CDR3 extends over 13 amino acids. The CDR3 region is CSVEVGQPNEQFF. The CDR3 DNA reads as TGCAGCGTTGAGGTTGGACAACCTAATGAGCAGTTCTTC.

This clonotype was detected ten times or more. This chain connects TRBV21-1 to TRBJ2-3; the tabulated D call, TRBD1, remains unverified against the DNA. TRBV21-1 is a known pseudogene. The CDR3 extends over 14 amino acids. The CDR3 sequence: CASSNRGEADTQYF. CDR3 nucleotide sequence: TGTGCCAGCAGCAACAGGGGGGAGGCAGATACGCAGTATTTT.

This clonotype was counted ten times or more. The rearrangement uses TRBV9 and TRBJ2-3, with D possibly matching TRBD1 (5 bases). V lost 0 bases and J 2 bases, leaving 13 bases between the germline ends. Germline loops: CDR1 SGDLS, CDR2 YYNGEE. CDR3 length: 16 amino acids. CDR3: CASSVVPGSTTDTQYF. CDR3 sequence (DNA): TGTGCCAGCAGCGTAGTCCCAGGGTCCACCACAGATACGCAGTATTTT. The full variable domain, in which reference TRBV9 and TRBJ2-3 provide the parts outside the CDR3, is DSGVTQTPKHLITATGQRVTLRCSPRSGDLSVYWYQQSLDQGLQFLIQYYNGEERAKGNILERFSAQQFPDLHSELNLSSLELGDSALYFCASSVVPGSTTDTQYFGPGTRLTVL.

This clonotype was picked up many times. The chain joins TRBV4-3 to TRBJ2-1; D is perhaps TRBD2 (6 bases). The CDR3 totals 13 residues. V was cut by 1 base and J by 6 bases, with 7 bases left in between. Germline V lookup: CDR1 LGHNA, CDR2 YSLEER. CDR3 sequence: CASSQVGGNEQFF. CDR3 sequence (DNA): TGCGCCAGCAGCCAAGTGGGGGGCAATGAGCAGTTCTTC.

This clonotype was counted at least ten times. The rearrangement uses TRBV6-2 or TRBV6-3 and TRBJ2-1; unclear D gene. The CDR3 is 12 amino acids. Germline V gene data show CDR1 as MNHEY and CDR2 as SVGEGT. V lost 4 bases to trimming and J lost 8 bases, with 9 bases between them. The CDR3 region has the DNA TGTGCCAGCAGTTTTTTAGGCCATGAGCAGTTCTTC. This sequence encodes CASSFLGHEQFF.

This chain joins TRBV2 and TRBJ2-7; D is unclear. The CDR3 is 12 amino acids. The V gene lost 8 bases and the J gene lost 5 bases, with 13 bases spanning the gap. Germline values: CDR1 SNHLY, CDR2 FYNNEI. The CDR3 loop reads CASQESPNEQYF. DNA for the CDR3: TGTGCCAGCCAGGAGAGCCCGAACGAGCAGTACTTC.

In the case of this clonotype: Since a much larger clone is just one base distant, this may be a read error. The rearrangement links TRBV5-1 to TRBJ2-1; D ambiguous. This CDR3 has 15 amino acids. Trimming removed 0 bases at V and 1 base at J, with 8 bases between. The germline gives CDR1 SGHRS, CDR2 YFSETQ. Here the CDR3 DNA reads TGCGCCAGCAGCTTGGAGATAGTGTCCTACAATGAGCAGTTCTTC. As protein: CASSLEIVSYNEQFF.

Many counts were recorded for this clonotype. The genes are TRBV6-4 and TRBJ2-3; tentatively, D is TRBD2 (7 bases). The CDR3 sequence is 17 residues long. CDR1 MRHNA and CDR2 SNTAGT come from the germline V gene. Trimming left V 0 bases short and J 6 bases short, with 19 bases between. In DNA form, the CDR3 reads TGTGCCAGCAGTGACTCGGCTAGCGGAGGGGGAATTGATACGCAGTATTTT. It specifies CASSDSASGGGIDTQYF.

This clonotype occurred many times. The chain employs TRBV5-1 and TRBJ2-1, with TRBD2 matching 12 bases. J gave up 7 bases and V 0 bases, and 2 bases lay outside the gene matches. Germline V lookup: CDR1 SGHRS, CDR2 YFSETQ. The length of the CDR3 is 15 residues. CDR3 in DNA: TGCGCCAGCAGCTTGGGACTAGCGGGAGAAAATGAGCAGTTCTTC. It codes for CASSLGLAGENEQFF. Combining the CDR3 with reference TRBV5-1 and TRBJ2-1 gives the whole variable domain KAGVTQTPRYLIKTRGQQVTLSCSPISGHRSVSWYQQTPGQGLQFLFEYFSETQRNKGNFPGRFSGRQFSNSRSEMNVSTLELGDSALYLCASSLGLAGENEQFFGPGTRLTVL.

This clonotype showed up many times. This sequence joins TRBV14 and TRBJ1-1; no reliable D call. The germline V and J ends were trimmed by 1 base and 0 bases, with 12 bases remaining between them. This CDR3 spans 16 amino acids. The germline CDR1 and CDR2 sequences are SGHDN and FVKESK. Written as DNA, the CDR3 is TGTGCCAGCAGCCAAGGATATGGGTTCATGAACACTGAAGCTTTCTTT. Translating it yields CASSQGYGFMNTEAFF. The variable domain in full, completed from reference TRBV14 and TRBJ1-1, reads EAGVTQFPSHSVIEKGQTVTLRCDPISGHDNLYWYRRVMGKEIKFLLHFVKESKQDESGMPNNRFLAERTGGTYSTLKVQPAELEDSGVYFCASSQGYGFMNTEAFFGQGTRLTVV.

This clonotype was detected many times. The chain couples TRBV7-2 to TRBJ2-1; the D gene is possibly TRBD1 (5 bases). Germline CDR1 and CDR2: SGHTA and FQGNSA. The length of the CDR3 is 16 residues. Trimming took 5 bases from V and 7 from J, leaving 21 bases between them. The CDR3 DNA reads as TGTGCCAGCAGCCCATGGACAACTCCCCCTTTAAATGAGCAGTTCTTC. The encoded protein is CASSPWTTPPLNEQFF.

This clonotype was observed a few times. The chain carries TRBV7-9 and TRBJ1-5; no reliable D call. The V gene's germline CDR1 is SEHNR and CDR2 FQNEAQ (reference sequence). The V gene lost 5 bases and the J gene lost 3 bases, with 11 bases spanning the gap. The CDR3 contains 14 residues. CDR3 loop: CASSPLGNNQPQHF. The CDR3, as DNA: TGTGCCAGCAGCCCTCTAGGAAACAATCAGCCCCAGCATTTT.

This clonotype appeared many times. This chain uses TRBV30 with TRBJ1-1; D is undetermined. The CDR3 sequence is 14 residues long. Germline CDR1 GTSNPN, CDR2 SVGIG (reference sequence). The V gene lost 0 bases and the J gene lost 5 bases, with 13 bases spanning the gap. CDR3 residues: CAWSVEGDRTEAFF. CDR3 nucleotide sequence: TGTGCCTGGAGTGTGGAGGGAGATAGGACTGAAGCTTTCTTT.

This clonotype occurred many times. This chain links TRBV20-1 with TRBJ2-7; 8 bases agree with TRBD2. The CDR3 extends over 12 amino acids. Germline CDR1 reads DFQATT; CDR2 reads SNEGSKA (reference sequence). The CDR3 DNA is TGCATGGGGCGGGAGGCTACCTACGAGCAGTACTTC. This gives the protein CMGREATYEQYF.

The chain is built from TRBV15 and TRBJ2-5, with 12 bases matching TRBD2. Losses at the gene ends were 5 bases for V and 5 bases for J; bases not matched to a gene: 12. Germline values: CDR1 LNHNV, CDR2 YYDKDF (reference sequence). The CDR3 extends over 17 amino acids. The CDR3 sequence is CATSPPTSGSVGETQYF. The CDR3 DNA reads as TGTGCCACCAGCCCCCCGACTAGCGGGAGTGTAGGTGAGACCCAGTACTTC.

This clonotype has a count of ten or more. The chain couples TRBV20-1 to TRBJ2-4; 9 bases line up with TRBD2. Trimming at V came to 0 bases and at J to 3 bases, leaving 3 bases not matched to a gene. CDR1 DFQATT and CDR2 SNEGSKA come from the germline V gene (reference sequence). The CDR3 is made up of 15 amino acids. CDR3 loop: CSARDPTSGKNIQYF. The CDR3 region has the DNA TGCAGTGCTAGAGACCCGACTAGCGGCAAAAACATTCAGTACTTC.

In its sample, this clonotype was seen many times. The rearrangement uses TRBV27 and TRBJ2-3; D is possibly TRBD1 (5 bases). The CDR3 is 15 amino acids. V was clipped by 5 bases and J by 2 bases, with 14 bases between them. Per germline, CDR1 MNHEY and CDR2 SMNVEV (reference sequence). The CDR3 DNA follows: TGTGCCAGCAGTAGAGTGGGGCCGCACACAGATACGCAGTATTTT. This gives the protein CASSRVGPHTDTQYF.